This T cell receptor (beta chain) was recovered during a study of identical twins. Germline V gene lookup returns CDR1 SEHNR and CDR2 FQNEAQ (reference sequence). This CDR3 has 14 amino acids. V lost 5 bases to trimming and J lost 5 bases, with 14 bases between them. This clonotype was counted ten times or more. TCRdb reanalysed the 5' RACE reads using MiXCR and keeps one entry per CDR3 protein. Here the sample spans 250,000 or so distinct CDR3 sequences, approximately 8% being singletons. These same data were also listed under a study on yellow fever vaccine responses in identical twins.

The chain recombines TRBV7-9 with TRBJ2-3; the D gene is possibly TRBD1 (6 bases). The sequence derives from a woman aged 18-29 years in good health. Input material: CD8+ T cells sorted from blood. The CDR3 reads CASSLEQGRDTQYF. The DNA for the CDR3 is TGTGCCAGCAGCCTGGAACAGGGCCGAGATACGCAGTATTTT.